This T cell receptor beta chain stems from a study of technical replicates of blood from a handful of donors. Profiling relied on immunoSEQ multiplex PCR, and the TCRdb table lists in-frame clones only, not all of them. The table shows 70,000 to 85,000 clones, with 95% to 98% occurring only once. The CDR3 runs 14 residues. Germline-derived CDR1 and CDR2 are SGHNT and YENEEA. V was shortened by 4 bases and J by 6 bases, with 13 bases between the two germline ends. The gene calls are TRBV11-3 and TRBJ2-4; no clear D. The sequenced sample consisted of T cells isolated from PBMCs. The receptor comes from a human donor in good health. The CDR3 sequence: CASSSVETLNIQYF. The CDR3, as DNA: TGTGCCAGCAGCTCAGTTGAAACCCTAAACATTCAGTACTTC. Full variable domain (outside the CDR3, taken from reference TRBV11-3 and TRBJ2-4): EAGVVQSPRYKIIEKKQPVAFWCNPISGHNTLYWYLQNLGQGPELLIRYENEEAVDDSQLPKDRFSAERLKGVDSTLKIQPAELGDSAVYLCASSSVETLNIQYFGAGTRLSVL.